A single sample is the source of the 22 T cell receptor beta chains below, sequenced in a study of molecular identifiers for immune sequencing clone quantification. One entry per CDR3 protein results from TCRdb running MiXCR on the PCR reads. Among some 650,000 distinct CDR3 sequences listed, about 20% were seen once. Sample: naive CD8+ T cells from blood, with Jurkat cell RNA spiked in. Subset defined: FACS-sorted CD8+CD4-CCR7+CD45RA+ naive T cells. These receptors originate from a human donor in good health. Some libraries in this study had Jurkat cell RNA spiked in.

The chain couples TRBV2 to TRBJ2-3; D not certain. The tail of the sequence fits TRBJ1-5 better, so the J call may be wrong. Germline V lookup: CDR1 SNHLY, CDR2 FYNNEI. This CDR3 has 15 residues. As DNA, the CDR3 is TGTGCCAGCAGTGAAGGGGCTAGCGGCACAGATACGCAGCATTTT. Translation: CASSEGASGTDTQHF.

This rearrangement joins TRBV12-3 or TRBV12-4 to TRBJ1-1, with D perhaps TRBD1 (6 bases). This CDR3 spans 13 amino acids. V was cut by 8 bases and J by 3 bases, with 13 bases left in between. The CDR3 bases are TGTGCCAGCCTACGGGGGGCCGACACTGAAGCTTTCTTT. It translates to CASLRGADTEAFF.

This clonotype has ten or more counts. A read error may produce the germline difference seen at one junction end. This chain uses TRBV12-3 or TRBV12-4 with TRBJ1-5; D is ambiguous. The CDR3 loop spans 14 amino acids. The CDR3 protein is CASSSGFSNQPQHF. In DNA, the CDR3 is TGCGCCAGCAGTAGTGGATTTAGCAATCAGCCCCAGCATTTT.

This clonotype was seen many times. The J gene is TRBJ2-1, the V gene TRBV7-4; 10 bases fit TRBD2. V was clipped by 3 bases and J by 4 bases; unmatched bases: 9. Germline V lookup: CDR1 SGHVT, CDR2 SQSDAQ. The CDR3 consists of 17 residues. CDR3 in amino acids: CASSLGQAGGPYNEQFF. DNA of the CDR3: TGTGCCAGCAGCTTGGGGCAAGCGGGGGGGCCTTACAATGAGCAGTTCTTC.

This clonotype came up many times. The CDR3, as DNA: TGTGCCAGCAGCCTGACAGGGGGCGCGTATACTGAAGCTTTCTTT. Translating gives CASSLTGGAYTEAFF. The chain links TRBV9 to TRBJ1-1; 10 bases fit TRBD1. The V gene end was trimmed by 4 bases and the J gene end by 5 bases; junction bases not matched to a gene: 8. CDR3 length: 15 amino acids. Per the germline V gene, CDR1 is SGDLS and CDR2 is YYNGEE.

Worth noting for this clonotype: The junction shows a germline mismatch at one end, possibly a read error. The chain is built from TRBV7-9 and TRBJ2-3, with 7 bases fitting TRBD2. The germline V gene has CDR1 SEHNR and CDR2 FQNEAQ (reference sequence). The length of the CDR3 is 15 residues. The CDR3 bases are TGTGCCAGCATCATTCCTAGCGGAAGCACAGGTACGCAGTATTTT. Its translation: CASIIPSGSTGTQYF. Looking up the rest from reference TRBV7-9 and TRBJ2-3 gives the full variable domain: DTGVSQNPRHKITKRGQNVTFRCDPISEHNRLYWYRQTLGQGPEFLTYFQNEAQLEKSRLLSDRFSAERPKGSFSTLEIQRTEQGDSAMYLCASIIPSGSTGTQYFGPGTRLTVL.

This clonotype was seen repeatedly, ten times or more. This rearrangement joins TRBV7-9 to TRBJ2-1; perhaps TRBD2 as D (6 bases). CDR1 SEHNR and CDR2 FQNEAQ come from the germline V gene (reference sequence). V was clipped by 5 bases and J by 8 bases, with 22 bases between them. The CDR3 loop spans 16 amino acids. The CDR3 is CASSPSRRGENYEQFF. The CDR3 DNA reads TGTGCCAGCAGCCCTAGCCGGAGGGGAGAAAATTATGAGCAGTTCTTC.

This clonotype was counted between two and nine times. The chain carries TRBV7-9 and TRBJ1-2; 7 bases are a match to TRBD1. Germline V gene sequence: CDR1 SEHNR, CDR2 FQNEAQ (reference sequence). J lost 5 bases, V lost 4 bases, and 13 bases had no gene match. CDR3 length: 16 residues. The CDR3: CASSSSNSGTAYGYTF. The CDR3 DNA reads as TGTGCCAGCAGCTCTTCCAACTCAGGGACAGCTTATGGCTACACCTTC. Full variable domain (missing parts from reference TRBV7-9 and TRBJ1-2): DTGVSQNPRHKITKRGQNVTFRCDPISEHNRLYWYRQTLGQGPEFLTYFQNEAQLEKSRLLSDRFSAERPKGSFSTLEIQRTEQGDSAMYLCASSSSNSGTAYGYTFGSGTRLTVV.

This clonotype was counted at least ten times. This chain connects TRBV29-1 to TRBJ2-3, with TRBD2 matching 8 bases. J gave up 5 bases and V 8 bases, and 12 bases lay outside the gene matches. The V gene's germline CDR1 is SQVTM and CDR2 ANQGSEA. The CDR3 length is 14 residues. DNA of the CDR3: TGCAGCTCGGGGGGGCGGGGGGTTGGAGATACGCAGTATTTT. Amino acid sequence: CSSGGRGVGDTQYF.

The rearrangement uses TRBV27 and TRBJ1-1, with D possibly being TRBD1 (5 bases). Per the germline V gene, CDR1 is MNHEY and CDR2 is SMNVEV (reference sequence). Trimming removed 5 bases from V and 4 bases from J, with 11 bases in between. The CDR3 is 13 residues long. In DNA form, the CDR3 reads TGTGCCAGCAGTGATCAGGGAGGCACTGAAGCTTTCTTT. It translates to CASSDQGGTEAFF.

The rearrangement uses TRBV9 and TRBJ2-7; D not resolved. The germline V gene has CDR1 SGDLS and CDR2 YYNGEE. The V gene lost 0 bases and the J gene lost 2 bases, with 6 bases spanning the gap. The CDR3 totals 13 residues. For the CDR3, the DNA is TGTGCCAGCAGCGTAGGCACAACCTACGAGCAGTACTTC. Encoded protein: CASSVGTTYEQYF.

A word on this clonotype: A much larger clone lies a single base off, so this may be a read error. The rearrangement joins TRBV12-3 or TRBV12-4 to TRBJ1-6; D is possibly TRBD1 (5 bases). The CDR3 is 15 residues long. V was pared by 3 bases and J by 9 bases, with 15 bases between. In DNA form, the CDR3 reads TGTGCCAGCAGTTTTGGGGCAGGGTTGTTTTCACCCCTCCACTTT. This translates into CASSFGAGLFSPLHF.

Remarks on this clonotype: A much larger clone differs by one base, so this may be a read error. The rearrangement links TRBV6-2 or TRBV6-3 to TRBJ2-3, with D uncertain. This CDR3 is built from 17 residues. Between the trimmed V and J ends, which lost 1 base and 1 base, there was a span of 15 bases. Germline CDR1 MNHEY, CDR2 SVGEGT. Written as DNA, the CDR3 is TGTGCCAGCAGTTACTTGCCGAGGAATTGGCGCACAGATACGCAGTATTTT. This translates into CASSYLPRNWRTDTQYF.

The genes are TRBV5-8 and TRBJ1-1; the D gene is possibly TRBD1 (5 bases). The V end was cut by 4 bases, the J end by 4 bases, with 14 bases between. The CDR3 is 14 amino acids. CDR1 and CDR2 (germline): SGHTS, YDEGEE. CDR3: CASSPTGPGTEAFF. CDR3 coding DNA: TGTGCCAGCAGCCCCACAGGACCCGGCACTGAAGCTTTCTTT.

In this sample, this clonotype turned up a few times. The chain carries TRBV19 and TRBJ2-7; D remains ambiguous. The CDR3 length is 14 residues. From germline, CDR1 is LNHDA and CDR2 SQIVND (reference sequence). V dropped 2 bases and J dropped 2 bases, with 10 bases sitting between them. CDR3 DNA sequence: TGTGCCAGTAGTATAAGGACCGAGACCTACGAGCAGTACTTC. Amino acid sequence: CASSIRTETYEQYF.

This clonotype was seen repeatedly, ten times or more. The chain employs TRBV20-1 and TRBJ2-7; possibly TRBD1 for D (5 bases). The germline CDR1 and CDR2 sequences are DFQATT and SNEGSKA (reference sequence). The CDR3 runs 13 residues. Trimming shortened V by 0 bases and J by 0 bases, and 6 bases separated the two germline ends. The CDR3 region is CSARDQGSYEQYF. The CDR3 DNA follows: TGCAGTGCTAGAGACCAGGGCTCCTACGAGCAGTACTTC.

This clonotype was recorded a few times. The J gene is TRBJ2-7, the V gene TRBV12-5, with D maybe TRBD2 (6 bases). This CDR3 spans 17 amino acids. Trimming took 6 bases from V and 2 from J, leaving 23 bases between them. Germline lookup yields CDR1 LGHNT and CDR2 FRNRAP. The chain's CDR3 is CASGPAPGVRNPYEQYF. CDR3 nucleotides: TGTGCTAGTGGCCCCGCCCCGGGGGTCAGAAACCCCTACGAGCAGTACTTC.

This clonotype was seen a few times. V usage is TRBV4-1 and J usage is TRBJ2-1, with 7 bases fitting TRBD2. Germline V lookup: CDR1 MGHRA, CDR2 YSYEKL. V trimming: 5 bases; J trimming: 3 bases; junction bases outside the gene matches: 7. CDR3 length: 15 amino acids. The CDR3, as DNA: TGCGCCAGCAGCGTACCGGGAGGCGGCTACAATGAGCAGTTCTTC. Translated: CASSVPGGGYNEQFF.

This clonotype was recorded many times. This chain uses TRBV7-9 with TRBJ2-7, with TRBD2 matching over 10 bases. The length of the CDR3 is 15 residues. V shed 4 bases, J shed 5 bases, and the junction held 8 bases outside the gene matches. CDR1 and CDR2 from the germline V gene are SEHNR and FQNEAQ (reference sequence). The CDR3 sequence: CASSSVAGGSNEQYF. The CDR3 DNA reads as TGTGCCAGCAGCTCAGTAGCGGGAGGTTCCAACGAGCAGTACTTC. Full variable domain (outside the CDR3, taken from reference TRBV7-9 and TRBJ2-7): DTGVSQNPRHKITKRGQNVTFRCDPISEHNRLYWYRQTLGQGPEFLTYFQNEAQLEKSRLLSDRFSAERPKGSFSTLEIQRTEQGDSAMYLCASSSVAGGSNEQYFGPGTRLTVT.

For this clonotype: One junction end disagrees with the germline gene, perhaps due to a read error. The CDR3 loop is CASSYQEYSEQFF. The CDR3 DNA is TGTGCCAGCAGTTACCAGGAATACAGTGAGCAGTTCTTC. The rearrangement links TRBV27 to TRBJ2-1, with D unresolved. Germline CDR1 MNHEY, CDR2 SMNVEV (reference sequence). CDR3 length equals 13 residues.

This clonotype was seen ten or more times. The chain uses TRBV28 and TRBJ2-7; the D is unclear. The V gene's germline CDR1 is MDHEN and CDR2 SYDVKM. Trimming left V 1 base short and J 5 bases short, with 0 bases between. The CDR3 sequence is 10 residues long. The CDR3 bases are TGTGCCAGCAGTTTATACGAGCAGTACTTC. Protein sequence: CASSLYEQYF. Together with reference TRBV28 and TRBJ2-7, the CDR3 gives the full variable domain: DVKVTQSSRYLVKRTGEKVFLECVQDMDHENMFWYRQDPGLGLRLIYFSYDVKMKEKGDIPEGYSVSREKKERFSLILESASTNQTSMYLCASSLYEQYFGPGTRLTVT.

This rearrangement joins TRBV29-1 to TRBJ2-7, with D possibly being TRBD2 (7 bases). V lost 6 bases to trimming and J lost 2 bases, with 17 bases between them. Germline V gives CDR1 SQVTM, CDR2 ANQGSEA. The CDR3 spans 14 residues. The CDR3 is CSVGGGGDTYEQYF. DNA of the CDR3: TGCAGCGTGGGGGGAGGGGGAGACACCTACGAGCAGTACTTC.